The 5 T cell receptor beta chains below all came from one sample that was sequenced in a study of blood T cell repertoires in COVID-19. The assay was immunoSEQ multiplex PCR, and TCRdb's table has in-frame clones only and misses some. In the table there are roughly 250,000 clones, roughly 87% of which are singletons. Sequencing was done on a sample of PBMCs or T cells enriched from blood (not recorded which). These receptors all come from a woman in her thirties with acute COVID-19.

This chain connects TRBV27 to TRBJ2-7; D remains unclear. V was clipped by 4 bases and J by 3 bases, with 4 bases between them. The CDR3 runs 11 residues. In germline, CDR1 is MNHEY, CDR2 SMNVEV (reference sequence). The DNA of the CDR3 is TGTGCCAGCAGTTCCAGCTACGAGCAGTACTTC. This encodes CASSSSYEQYF.

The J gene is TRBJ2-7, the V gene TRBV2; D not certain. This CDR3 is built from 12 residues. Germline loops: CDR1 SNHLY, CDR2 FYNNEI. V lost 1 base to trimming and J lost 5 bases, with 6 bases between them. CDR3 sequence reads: CASSEVPNEQYF. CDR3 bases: TGTGCCAGCAGTGAAGTCCCAAACGAGCAGTACTTC.

CDR3 DNA sequence: TGTGCCAGCAGTTACATTTATCACGAGCAGTACTTC. Residues: CASSYIYHEQYF. The rearrangement joins TRBV6-2 or TRBV6-3 to TRBJ2-7; D gene unclear. This CDR3 comprises 12 residues. In germline, CDR1 is MNHEY, CDR2 SVGEGT. V lost 2 bases to trimming and J lost 5 bases, with 7 bases between them.

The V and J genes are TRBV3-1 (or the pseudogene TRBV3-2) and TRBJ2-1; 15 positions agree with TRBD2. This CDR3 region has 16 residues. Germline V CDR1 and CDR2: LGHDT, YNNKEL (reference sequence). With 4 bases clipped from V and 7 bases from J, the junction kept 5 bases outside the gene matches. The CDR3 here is CASSPGLAGGWNEQFF. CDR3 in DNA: TGTGCCAGCAGCCCAGGACTAGCGGGGGGGTGGAATGAGCAGTTCTTC.

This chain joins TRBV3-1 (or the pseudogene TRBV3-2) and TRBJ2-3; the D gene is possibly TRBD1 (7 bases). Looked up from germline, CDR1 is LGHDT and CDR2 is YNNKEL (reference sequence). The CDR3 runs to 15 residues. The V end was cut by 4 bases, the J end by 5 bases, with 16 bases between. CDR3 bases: TGTGCCAGCAGCCCGGAGGGGGCCCCGGTAGATACGCAGTATTTT. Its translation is CASSPEGAPVDTQYF.